This T cell receptor beta chain was identified in a study of identical twins. This clonotype was seen only a few times. Its antigen remains unidentified. This CDR3 is 16 amino acids long. Per the germline V gene, CDR1 is LGHDT and CDR2 is YNNKEL (reference sequence). V lost 4 bases, J lost 5 bases, and 8 bases stayed unmatched. Study-level results: Beta out-of-frame sequences displayed a weaker excess of sharing between twins.

Template switching (which added a universal primer site) was used, and cDNA carried unique molecular identifiers. TCRdb reanalysed the 5' RACE reads using MiXCR and keeps one entry per CDR3 protein. The sample lists 500,000 to 550,000 distinct CDR3 sequences; around 24% were seen once. The same sample was also studied in work on yellow fever vaccine responses in identical twins.

The sample comprised CD4+ T cells sorted from blood. V and J are TRBV3-1 and TRBJ2-5; 12 bases agree with TRBD2. The TCR was taken from a woman under 30 in good health. CDR3: CASSPPTSGRRETQYF. Written as DNA, the CDR3 is TGTGCCAGCAGCCCGCCGACTAGCGGGAGACGGGAGACCCAGTACTTC.